This entry features one TCR beta chain sequence. There is no known antigen for this receptor. It has no much larger one-base neighbor in the sample; base qualities were not kept. Sequencer: Illumina NovaSeq 6000. TCRalpha and TCRbeta cDNA libraries were constructed by 5'RACE with constant-segment primers, with sample barcodes and unique molecular identifiers being introduced. Trizol reagent was used to extract RNA from every sample. The libraries were amplified in two PCR steps, and the second step added a second sample barcode and Illumina TruSeq adapters. The libraries were sequenced on an Illumina NovaSeq using 2 x 150 bp paired-end reads. In the original analysis: The reads were demultiplexed and collapsed into UMI-guided consensus sequences using migec v1.2.7. Using mixcr v2.1.11, UMI consensuses were aligned to TRA and TRB V and J templates and then assembled into clonotypes. A clonotype was counted as expanded or contracted only when both edgeR and NoisET called the clonotype significant, with the noise models trained on biological replicates. For edgeR calls, a false discovery rate-adjusted p below 0.01 and a log2 fold-change threshold of 1 were applied. As an exploratory analysis of dynamics, max-normalized trajectories of the 1000 most abundant clonotypes were examined by PCA with hierarchical clustering. Separately sequenced CD4+ and CD8+ repertoires were used to assign a CD4 or CD8 phenotype to each responding clone. TCRdb passed the public sequencing reads through fastp at Q25 and MiXCR, retaining productive beta sequences. Duplicate CDR3 protein sequences are folded into a single record with the most common DNA and genes. The V and J calls and clone size are TCRdb's, not the authors'. The sample data list some 210,000 distinct CDR3 sequences, and 10% to 13% of these were observed just once. Around 3.3% of the sample belongs to the ten largest clones.

The data originate from a study of T-cell memory formation after mild COVID-19 (dated by TCRdb to about 2021). Turning to the overall study: TCR sequence clusters from the two donors were largely donor specific. Longitudinal TCRalpha and TCRbeta repertoire sequencing tracked T-cell clones expanding and contracting after mild COVID-19 in a couple of donors. The cohort comprised two young, previously healthy adult volunteers, one female and one male. What the study reported, not specific to this receptor: Some responding clones were found in pre-infection memory, which suggests that pre-existing cross-reactive memory T cells took part in the SARS-CoV-2 response. Contracting CD4+ clones were located mainly in the CM and EM memory subsets, whereas CD8+ clones were found to be enriched in EMRA. The second-wave clones that peaked on day 37 were not confirmed to be SARS-CoV-2 specific. The study covered only a couple of mild cases, and larger cohorts including severe cases with pre-infection samples were considered necessary. Balanced CD4/CD8 phenotypes were observed for clones contracting from day 15 to 85, whereas a bias towards CD4+ was observed for a second wave of clones expanding from day 15 to 37.

Ficoll-Paque density gradient centrifugation was the method used to isolate PBMCs. The CDR3 starts with the cysteine, ends with the phenylalanine, and has 12 residues. Only the CDR3 region is kept as DNA, spanning 36 bases read in frame from base 1. V is pared back by 4 bases and J by 0 bases, with 3 bases lying between the germline termini. The germline V gene sets CDR1 to SGHAT and CDR2 to FQNNGV. In this chain, TRBV11-2 is recombined with TRBJ1-2; the D gene is not confidently resolved. The clonotype was recovered from a man aged 18-30 years who had mild COVID-19 (a few samples of this study predate the infection). The sample titles of this study are shuffled in the database, so cell type and time point are left out; the donor was told from shared clones. The sample consisted of PBMCs or a T cell subset sorted from them (not recorded which). The DNA sequence is as follows: TGTGCCAGCAGCTACCCTAACTATGGCTACACCTTC. The translation is CASSYPNYGYTF.